This TCR beta chain was retrieved from a study of T-cell reconstitution after alpha-beta-depleted transplantation in children. Unique molecular identifiers were incorporated when the TCRbeta library was constructed. MiXCR, applied by TCRdb to the PCR reads, yields one record per CDR3 protein. The sample holds about 980,000 distinct CDR3 sequences, roughly 29% seen once. Trimming pared 0 bases from V and 7 bases from J, leaving 9 bases between. Germline CDR1 is MGHRA and CDR2 is YSYEKL. CDR3 length: 14 amino acids. This clonotype was observed a few times. V gene TRBV4-1 combines with J gene TRBJ2-2; D not certain. The TCR comes from a boy younger than two who had a stem cell transplant for SCID, so the T cells may come from the graft donor. Specimen: PBMCs, mostly from graft donor cells, collected 360 days after TCRalphabeta/CD19-depleted stem cell transplant. Written as DNA, the CDR3 is TGCGCCAGCAGCCAAGATAGACGGGTCGGGGAGCTGTTTTTT. As protein: CASSQDRRVGELFF.